The 9 T cell receptor beta chains below were found in one sample sequenced in a study of metastatic and nonmetastatic thyroid tumors. TCRdb re-called the PCR reads through MiXCR. The table records under 100,000 clones, roughly 8.6% of them present only once. Prior to thyroid surgery, none of the patients had received any treatment. The sequencing sample was made of blood. All receptors derive from a female donor with papillary thyroid cancer or a benign thyroid nodule (not recorded which). Some clones in this sample may be carry-over from other donors' samples.

The sample holds many counts of this clone. The V gene is TRBV5-4, the J gene TRBJ2-1; TRBD2 aligns across 11 bases. Germline CDR1 SGHNT, CDR2 YYREEE (reference sequence). The CDR3 is 15 residues long. Trimming cost V 5 bases and J 8 bases; bases outside gene matches: 9. CDR3: CASSTLAGGGHEQFF. CDR3 DNA: TGTGCCAGCAGTACTCTAGCGGGGGGAGGTCATGAGCAGTTCTTC.

Of note for this clone: Given a much more abundant clone one base away, this may be a read error. The J gene is TRBJ2-1, the V gene TRBV7-6; 16 bases agree with TRBD2. Germline V gives CDR1 SGHVS, CDR2 FNYEAQ. V was pared by 4 bases and J by 9 bases, with 9 bases of the junction left unmatched. The CDR3 is 17 residues long. Written as DNA, the CDR3 is TGTGCCAGCAGCTCGGGACTAGCGGGGGGGCTGTTTACTGAGCAGTTCTTC. It is translated as CASSSGLAGGLFTEQFF.

The sample holds many counts of this clone. The chain combines TRBV5-1 with TRBJ1-1, with D unresolved. The CDR3 is 13 amino acids. Deletions cut 4 bases from V and 0 bases from J, with 7 bases between. The germline CDR1 and CDR2 sequences are SGHRS and YFSETQ. The CDR3 DNA sequence: TGCGCCAGCAGCATCTCCATGAACACTGAAGCTTTCTTT. Residues: CASSISMNTEAFF.

This clone was recorded many times. This chain connects TRBV28 to TRBJ2-1, with 11 bases matching TRBD2. This CDR3 is built from 16 residues. The V gene end was trimmed by 5 bases and the J gene end by 3 bases; junction bases not matched to a gene: 6. CDR1 is MDHEN, CDR2 SYDVKM, per germline. The CDR3, as DNA: TGTGCCAGCAGTGCCTCGACTAGCGGGGACTACAATGAGCAGTTCTTC. Its translation: CASSASTSGDYNEQFF.

This clone was recorded many times. The chain carries TRBV6-1 and TRBJ2-7; maybe TRBD1 (5 bases). V lost 3 bases to trimming and J lost 3 bases, with 9 bases between them. The length of the CDR3 is 13 residues. Germline loops: CDR1 MNHNS, CDR2 SASEGT. CDR3 region: CASSDGAFYEQYF. As DNA, the CDR3 is TGTGCCAGCAGTGATGGGGCCTTCTACGAGCAGTACTTC.

In regard to this clone: Because it lacks the conserved phenylalanine or tryptophan at the end, this CDR3 is likely a read error. The same CDR3 arises from other DNA sequences in this sample as well. The chain links TRBV6-1 to TRBJ2-3, with TRBD2 identical over 13 bases. V was clipped by 6 bases and J by 2 bases; unmatched bases: 11. The CDR3 is made up of 18 amino acids. CDR1 MNHNS and CDR2 SASEGT come from the germline V gene. CDR3 protein: CASRLWTSGGGDTDTQYY. CDR3 nucleotides: TGTGCCAGCAGACTGTGGACTAGCGGGGGTGGGGACACAGATACGCAGTATTAT.

The sample holds many counts of this clone. The chain combines TRBV6-1 with TRBJ1-1, with 7 bases fitting TRBD1. CDR1 is MNHNS and CDR2 is SASEGT in the germline V gene. The CDR3 spans 15 residues. The trim removed 5 bases at V and 0 bases at J, leaving 6 bases unmatched. CDR3 region: CASSIMGQLNTEAFF. DNA for the CDR3: TGTGCCAGCAGTATCATGGGACAGCTGAACACTGAAGCTTTCTTT.

This chain joins TRBV19 and TRBJ1-2; weak D call: TRBD1 (6 bases). Germline V lookup: CDR1 LNHDA, CDR2 SQIVND (reference sequence). Deletions cut 5 bases from V and 5 bases from J, with 9 bases between. This CDR3 is built from 12 residues. This CDR3 is CASSGGQYGYTF. CDR3 sequence (DNA): TGTGCCAGTAGTGGAGGACAGTATGGCTACACCTTC.

In this sample, this clone turned up many times. This chain uses TRBV6-4 with TRBJ2-2, with 10 positions matching TRBD2. The CDR3 length is 15 residues. Germline V lookup: CDR1 MRHNA, CDR2 SNTAGT. V was clipped by 5 bases and J by 3 bases; unmatched bases: 3. The CDR3 nucleotides are TGTGCCAGCAGTCCCGGGACTAGCGACACCGGGGAGCTGTTTTTT. It translates to CASSPGTSDTGELFF.